This T cell receptor beta chain comes out of a study of preoperative IRX-2 immunotherapy in early breast cancer. The data were produced by immunoSEQ multiplex PCR, yet TCRdb's version contains in-frame clones alone and is incomplete. The sample has fewer than 70,000 clones; roughly 95% are singletons. Per the germline V gene, CDR1 is SSHAT and CDR2 is FNYEAQ (reference sequence). The V and J ends lost 5 bases and 5 bases respectively, with 15 bases between them. The CDR3 is 14 residues long. Treatment: preoperative locoregional IRX-2 cytokine immunotherapy. This phase Ib study tested locoregional IRX-2 cytokine immunotherapy given before surgery.

This material was collected from a patient treated with IRX-2 immunotherapy. This sequence was found in a human donor with breast cancer. The gene calls are TRBV7-7 and TRBJ2-5, with D maybe TRBD2 (6 bases). CDR3 sequence: CASSTAGRWETQYF. Here the CDR3 DNA reads TGTGCCAGCAGCACTGCAGGGAGGTGGGAGACCCAGTACTTC.